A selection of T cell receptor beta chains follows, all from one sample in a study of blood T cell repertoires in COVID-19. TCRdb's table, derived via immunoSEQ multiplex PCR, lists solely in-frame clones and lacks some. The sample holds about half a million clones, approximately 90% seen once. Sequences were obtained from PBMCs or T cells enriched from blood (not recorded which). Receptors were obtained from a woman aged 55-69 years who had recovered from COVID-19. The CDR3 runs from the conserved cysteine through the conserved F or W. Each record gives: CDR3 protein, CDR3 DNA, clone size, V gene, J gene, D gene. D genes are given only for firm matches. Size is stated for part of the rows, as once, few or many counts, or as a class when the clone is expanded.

CDR3aa: CASSLGTAFGLNTEAFF
CDR3nt: TGTGCCAGCAGCTTGGGGACAGCCTTCGGGTTGAACACTGAAGCTTTCTTT
abundance: .
v_gene: TRBV7-8
j_gene: TRBJ1-1
d_gene: TRBD1

CDR3aa: CASSKTPGGGETQYF
CDR3nt: TGTGCCAGCAGTAAAACTCCAGGGGGCGGGGAGACCCAGTACTTC
abundance: .
v_gene: TRBV7-6
j_gene: TRBJ2-5
d_gene: TRBD1

CDR3aa: CASSEHGELFF
CDR3nt: TGTGCCAGCAGTGAACACGGGGAGCTGTTTTTT
abundance: .
v_gene: TRBV25-1
j_gene: TRBJ2-2
d_gene: .

CDR3aa: CASSVVGQGASYNEQFF
CDR3nt: TGTGCCAGCAGCGTAGTGGGACAGGGGGCTTCCTACAATGAGCAGTTCTTC
abundance: .
v_gene: TRBV9
j_gene: TRBJ2-1
d_gene: TRBD1

CDR3aa: CASKGTGNPATQYF
CDR3nt: TGCGCCAGCAAGGGGACAGGGAATCCCGCTACGCAGTATTTT
abundance: .
v_gene: TRBV5-1
j_gene: TRBJ2-3
d_gene: TRBD1

CDR3aa: CSTPGITLRPQHF
CDR3nt: TGCAGCACCCCAGGGATTACCCTTCGGCCCCAGCATTTT
abundance: .
v_gene: TRBV29-1
j_gene: TRBJ1-5
d_gene: .

CDR3aa: CSVRTGGVTEAFF
CDR3nt: TGCAGCGTGCGTACAGGGGGCGTTACTGAAGCTTTCTTT
abundance: .
v_gene: TRBV29-1
j_gene: TRBJ1-1
d_gene: TRBD1

CDR3aa: CASSQEYASGGDLDTQYF
CDR3nt: TGCGCCAGCAGCCAAGAGTACGCTAGCGGGGGAGATTTAGATACGCAGTATTTT
abundance: .
v_gene: TRBV4-1
j_gene: TRBJ2-3
d_gene: TRBD2

CDR3aa: CASSLAPGYTGELFF
CDR3nt: TGTGCCAGCAGCTTGGCCCCAGGGTACACCGGGGAGCTGTTTTTT
abundance: .
v_gene: TRBV5-5
j_gene: TRBJ2-2
d_gene: .

CDR3aa: CASRAGGARQPQHF
CDR3nt: TGTGCCAGCCGGGCAGGAGGGGCCAGACAGCCCCAGCATTTT
abundance: .
v_gene: TRBV27
j_gene: TRBJ1-5
d_gene: .

CDR3aa: CASRSTPAGGWQPQHF
CDR3nt: TGTGCCAGCAGATCCACTCCTGCCGGGGGATGGCAGCCCCAGCATTTT
abundance: .
v_gene: TRBV2
j_gene: TRBJ1-5
d_gene: .

CDR3aa: CATSRGDRWNSPLHF
CDR3nt: TGTGCCACCAGCAGGGGCGACAGGTGGAATTCACCCCTCCACTTT
abundance: .
v_gene: TRBV15
j_gene: TRBJ1-6
d_gene: .

CDR3aa: CASSGQGAGNTIYF
CDR3nt: TGTGCCAGCAGCGGACAGGGGGCTGGAAACACCATATATTTT
abundance: .
v_gene: TRBV7-2
j_gene: TRBJ1-3
d_gene: TRBD1

CDR3aa: CASRKMGQGREKLFF
CDR3nt: TGTGCCAGCAGAAAGATGGGACAGGGGAGGGAAAAACTGTTTTTT
abundance: .
v_gene: TRBV2
j_gene: TRBJ1-4
d_gene: TRBD1

CDR3aa: CASSLRTSGGFEDTQYF
CDR3nt: TGCGCCAGCAGCCTCCGGACTAGCGGGGGTTTCGAAGATACGCAGTATTTT
abundance: .
v_gene: TRBV5-1
j_gene: TRBJ2-3
d_gene: TRBD2

CDR3aa: CASSLVAGDNSPLHF
CDR3nt: TGTGCCAGCAGCTTGGTGGCAGGTGATAATTCACCCCTCCACTTT
abundance: .
v_gene: TRBV5-4
j_gene: TRBJ1-6
d_gene: .

CDR3aa: CASSLDGGVGGSIEQFF
CDR3nt: TGTGCCAGCAGCTTAGATGGGGGGGTCGGTGGGTCGATAGAGCAGTTCTTC
abundance: few
v_gene: TRBV11-3
j_gene: TRBJ2-1
d_gene: TRBD2

CDR3aa: CASSLDGENTEAFF
CDR3nt: TGTGCCAGCAGCTTAGACGGGGAGAACACTGAAGCTTTCTTT
abundance: .
v_gene: TRBV11-3
j_gene: TRBJ1-1
d_gene: .

CDR3aa: CASTWSGASNQPQHF
CDR3nt: TGTGCCAGCACATGGTCAGGGGCGAGCAATCAGCCCCAGCATTTT
abundance: .
v_gene: TRBV2
j_gene: TRBJ1-5
d_gene: .

CDR3aa: CASSSGQPLAKNIQYF
CDR3nt: TGCGCCAGCAGCTCGGGACAGCCCTTAGCCAAAAACATTCAGTACTTC
abundance: .
v_gene: TRBV5-1
j_gene: TRBJ2-4
d_gene: TRBD1

CDR3aa: CASTHGGSSYEQYF
CDR3nt: TGCGCCAGCACCCACGGGGGGAGCTCCTACGAGCAGTACTTC
abundance: .
v_gene: TRBV5-1
j_gene: TRBJ2-7
d_gene: TRBD2

CDR3aa: CASSAGGLGGNIQYF
CDR3nt: TGTGCCAGCAGTGCCGGGGGGCTAGGGGGAAACATTCAGTACTTC
abundance: .
v_gene: TRBV27
j_gene: TRBJ2-4
d_gene: .

CDR3aa: CASSLDRDQPQHF
CDR3nt: TGTGCCAGCAGCTTAGACAGGGATCAGCCCCAGCATTTT
abundance: .
v_gene: TRBV11-3
j_gene: TRBJ1-5
d_gene: .

CDR3aa: CATMAKSGKNIQYF
CDR3nt: TGTGCCACCATGGCAAAGTCGGGCAAAAACATTCAGTACTTC
abundance: once
v_gene: TRBV6-5
j_gene: TRBJ2-4
d_gene: .

CDR3aa: CATSRAGGAYEQYF
CDR3nt: TGTGCCACCAGCAGGGCGGGGGGCGCCTACGAGCAGTACTTC
abundance: .
v_gene: TRBV15
j_gene: TRBJ2-7
d_gene: TRBD2

CDR3aa: CASSLGKISSGNTIYF
CDR3nt: TGTGCCAGCAGCTTAGGAAAGATCAGCTCTGGAAACACCATATATTTT
abundance: .
v_gene: TRBV11-3
j_gene: TRBJ1-3
d_gene: .

CDR3aa: CASSLQGVGDEAFF
CDR3nt: TGCGCCAGCAGCTTACAGGGGGTCGGTGATGAAGCTTTCTTT
abundance: .
v_gene: TRBV5-1
j_gene: TRBJ1-1
d_gene: TRBD1

CDR3aa: CAISTRYGRVDTGELFF
CDR3nt: TGTGCCATCAGTACCAGATACGGCAGGGTTGACACCGGGGAGCTGTTTTTT
abundance: .
v_gene: TRBV10-3
j_gene: TRBJ2-2
d_gene: .

CDR3aa: CASSLGSTGTEAFF
CDR3nt: TGTGCCAGCAGCCTGGGCTCAACCGGCACTGAAGCTTTCTTT
abundance: few
v_gene: TRBV3-1/TRBV3-2
j_gene: TRBJ1-1
d_gene: .

CDR3aa: CASDFRGGGDTQYF
CDR3nt: TGTGCCAGTGATTTCCGGGGGGGCGGGGATACGCAGTATTTT
abundance: .
v_gene: TRBV2
j_gene: TRBJ2-3
d_gene: TRBD2

CDR3aa: CASSGTGGSHEQYF
CDR3nt: TGTGCCAGCAGCGGGACAGGGGGATCCCACGAGCAGTACTTC
abundance: once
v_gene: TRBV9
j_gene: TRBJ2-7
d_gene: TRBD1

CDR3aa: CASSQVRGTEKLFF
CDR3nt: TGCGCCAGCAGCCAAGTCAGGGGTACTGAAAAACTGTTTTTT
abundance: .
v_gene: TRBV4-1
j_gene: TRBJ1-4
d_gene: .

CDR3aa: CASSKGRGNTEAFF
CDR3nt: TGTGCCAGCAGTAAAGGGCGGGGGAACACTGAAGCTTTCTTT
abundance: .
v_gene: TRBV27
j_gene: TRBJ1-1
d_gene: .

CDR3aa: CAIRDSGGDNEQFF
CDR3nt: TGTGCCATCAGGGATAGCGGGGGTGACAATGAGCAGTTCTTC
abundance: .
v_gene: TRBV10-3
j_gene: TRBJ2-1
d_gene: TRBD2

CDR3aa: CASSPSTDQPQHF
CDR3nt: TGTGCCAGCAGTCCAAGCACCGATCAGCCCCAGCATTTT
abundance: .
v_gene: TRBV6-5
j_gene: TRBJ1-5
d_gene: .

CDR3aa: CAISEVPGGPSNEQFF
CDR3nt: TGTGCCATCAGTGAAGTCCCGGGGGGGCCTTCCAATGAGCAGTTCTTC
abundance: .
v_gene: TRBV10-3
j_gene: TRBJ2-1
d_gene: TRBD2

CDR3aa: CASSQAAGQSIYNEQFF
CDR3nt: TGCGCCAGCAGCCAAGCAGCCGGACAGTCGATTTACAATGAGCAGTTCTTC
abundance: .
v_gene: TRBV4-1
j_gene: TRBJ2-1
d_gene: .

CDR3aa: CASTLNLAKNIQYF
CDR3nt: TGTGCCAGCACACTCAATCTAGCCAAAAACATTCAGTACTTC
abundance: once
v_gene: TRBV2
j_gene: TRBJ2-4
d_gene: .